One T cell receptor beta chain is described in this entry. The assay was immunoSEQ multiplex PCR, and TCRdb's table has in-frame clones only and misses some. Of tens of thousands of clones listed, around nine tenths are singletons. These data are taken from a study of blood T cell repertoires in COVID-19. In the study overall: The United States, Italy and Spain were the sources of the acute and convalescent COVID-19 samples.

V was pared by 2 bases and J by 0 bases, with 5 bases between. Germline CDR1 and CDR2: SGDLS and YYNGEE. This CDR3 is 14 amino acids long. The specimen was peripheral blood. The V gene is TRBV9, the J gene TRBJ2-2; D unclear. This sequence originates from a human donor in a cohort sampled during active COVID-19. The CDR3 region has the DNA TGTGCCAGCAGCGTGTTAGCGAACACCGGGGAGCTGTTTTTT. Protein product: CASSVLANTGELFF. Based on the CDR3 plus reference TRBV9 and TRBJ2-2, the full variable domain is DSGVTQTPKHLITATGQRVTLRCSPRSGDLSVYWYQQSLDQGLQFLIQYYNGEERAKGNILERFSAQQFPDLHSELNLSSLELGDSALYFCASSVLANTGELFFGEGSRLTVL.